Listed here is a single T cell receptor (beta chain). The sample belongs to a study of blood T cell repertoires in COVID-19. Across the study: Samples came from the United States, Italy and Spain, spanning acute and convalescent COVID-19.

As originally analysed: Estimation of nucleated cell counts was performed using reference gene primer amplification. Produced via immunoSEQ multiplex PCR; TCRdb's table is partial and in-frame only. V, J and clone size are those of that table, while D and trimming were read from the DNA. The sample has hundreds of thousands of clones, roughly 80% seen once. The origin of this receptor is a man aged 35 to 55 who had been exposed to COVID-19. Sequencing was performed on PBMCs or T cells enriched from blood (not recorded which).

Here the CDR3 reads CASSRTGGVGTDTQYF. CDR3 in DNA: TGTGCCAGCAGCCGAACAGGGGGAGTGGGCACAGATACGCAGTATTTT. The rearrangement joins TRBV7-3 to TRBJ2-3; 8 nucleotides match TRBD1. CDR1 and CDR2 from the germline V gene are SGHTA and FQGTGA. The CDR3 has 16 amino acids. V shed 5 bases, J shed 1 base, and the junction held 8 bases outside the gene matches.